This entry is about one T cell receptor beta chain. The antigen remains undetermined. This sample was included in a study of cytomegalovirus exposure and HLA in healthy donors. Study-level results: Roughly uniform sequencing depth across donors was assumed, possibly incorrectly.

PCR used 60 Vbeta primers and 13 Jbeta primers. The assay was immunoSEQ multiplex PCR, and TCRdb's table has in-frame clones only and misses some. The sample records approximately 120,000 clones, roughly 69% being singletons. This donor lacks a recorded CMV serostatus. Sequenced sample: PBMCs. This TCR was sampled from a human donor in good health.

The CDR3 sequence: CASRGGRSDTQYF. CDR3 bases: TGCGCCAGCAGAGGGGGCAGGTCAGATACGCAGTATTTT. V and J are TRBV5-1 and TRBJ2-3; 7 bases are a match to TRBD1. The V gene end was trimmed by 5 bases and the J gene end by 4 bases; junction bases not matched to a gene: 4. The V gene's germline CDR1 is SGHRS and CDR2 YFSETQ. The CDR3 has 13 residues.